The rows below give T cell receptor beta chains drawn from one sample of a study of shared clonotypes between healthy human individuals. Libraries were prepared by immunoSEQ multiplex PCR; TCRdb keeps only in-frame clonotypes and omits some of them. The sample includes about 800,000 clones, roughly 96% of them seen just once. Sequencing was carried out using naive CD8+ T cells sorted from blood. The receptors were gathered from a man aged 25-45 years in good health. The CDR3 runs from the conserved cysteine through the conserved F or W. The order of the fields is CDR3 DNA, CDR3 protein, D gene, clone size, J gene, V gene. A D gene is named only where the DNA matches it firmly. The size field is filled for only some rows; it gives once, few, many or a size class.

CDR3nt: TGCGCCAGCCGACAGGGTTCCTACGAGCAGTACTTC
CDR3aa: CASRQGSYEQYF
d_gene: TRBD1
abundance: NA
j_gene: TRBJ2-7
v_gene: TRBV5-1

CDR3nt: TGTGCCAGCACCTCGGGAGCAGCTACCTACTATGGCTACACCTTC
CDR3aa: CASTSGAATYYGYTF
d_gene: NA
abundance: NA
j_gene: TRBJ1-2
v_gene: TRBV6-6

CDR3nt: TGTGCCAGCAGTGGCTCGACAGGGGAGGTAACCTACGAGCAGTACTTC
CDR3aa: CASSGSTGEVTYEQYF
d_gene: TRBD1
abundance: NA
j_gene: TRBJ2-7
v_gene: TRBV27

CDR3nt: TGTGCCAGCAGTACTGACAGGTTGGGGTCCTACGAGCAGTACTTC
CDR3aa: CASSTDRLGSYEQYF
d_gene: NA
abundance: NA
j_gene: TRBJ2-7
v_gene: TRBV27

CDR3nt: TGTGCCAGCAGGCCCTGGGCGGGGTTGACCGGGGAGCTGTTTTTT
CDR3aa: CASRPWAGLTGELFF
d_gene: NA
abundance: NA
j_gene: TRBJ2-2
v_gene: TRBV27

CDR3nt: TGTGCCAGCAGGCCCCGGACAGGGGGGCTGGAAGATACGCAGTATTTT
CDR3aa: CASRPRTGGLEDTQYF
d_gene: TRBD1
abundance: once
j_gene: TRBJ2-3
v_gene: TRBV6-6

CDR3nt: TGTGCCAGCTCACCAAGCAGGGGGGGCTCTGGGGCCAACGTCCTGACTTTC
CDR3aa: CASSPSRGGSGANVLTF
d_gene: NA
abundance: once
j_gene: TRBJ2-6
v_gene: TRBV18

CDR3nt: TGCAGCGAGAAGGGGGACATGAGGAATACGCAGTATTTT
CDR3aa: CSEKGDMRNTQYF
d_gene: NA
abundance: once
j_gene: TRBJ2-3
v_gene: TRBV29-1

CDR3nt: TGTGCCTGCTCCAGAGGGAGGGGGCGAGAGACCCAGTACTTC
CDR3aa: CACSRGRGRETQYF
d_gene: NA
abundance: NA
j_gene: TRBJ2-5
v_gene: TRBV28

CDR3nt: TGCAGCGTGTATATCCTAGCGGGACCACCGGCGCAGTTCTTC
CDR3aa: CSVYILAGPPAQFF
d_gene: TRBD2
abundance: NA
j_gene: TRBJ2-1
v_gene: TRBV29-1

CDR3nt: TGTGCCAGCAGCTCAAGTCTCGGGAGCAAGGGATACGAGCAGTACTTC
CDR3aa: CASSSSLGSKGYEQYF
d_gene: NA
abundance: NA
j_gene: TRBJ2-7
v_gene: TRBV7-9

CDR3nt: TGTGCCAGCAGCCTGTACTCGGGAGAGACCCAGTACTTC
CDR3aa: CASSLYSGETQYF
d_gene: NA
abundance: NA
j_gene: TRBJ2-5
v_gene: TRBV5-8

CDR3nt: TGTGCCAGTAGTATGACAGGGAGGACCTACGAGCAGTACTTC
CDR3aa: CASSMTGRTYEQYF
d_gene: NA
abundance: NA
j_gene: TRBJ2-7
v_gene: TRBV19

CDR3nt: TGTGCCAGCAGCGCGACCCCGGTCCGGGAGCCCGGGTCCCAGCATTTT
CDR3aa: CASSATPVREPGSQHF
d_gene: NA
abundance: NA
j_gene: TRBJ1-5
v_gene: TRBV7-2

CDR3nt: TGTGCCAGTACCGCATACAGGGACGGTGTCGAGCAGTACTTC
CDR3aa: CASTAYRDGVEQYF
d_gene: NA
abundance: few
j_gene: TRBJ2-7
v_gene: TRBV19

CDR3nt: TGTGCCAGCAGTTGGGCAGGGGACACTGAAGCTTTCTTT
CDR3aa: CASSWAGDTEAFF
d_gene: NA
abundance: NA
j_gene: TRBJ1-1
v_gene: TRBV27

CDR3nt: TGCAGCGTTGAATGGGCCCGGGAGGGCCAAGAGACCCAGTACTTC
CDR3aa: CSVEWAREGQETQYF
d_gene: TRBD2
abundance: NA
j_gene: TRBJ2-5
v_gene: TRBV29-1

CDR3nt: TGTGCCAGCAGCTGGCGGACTAGCGGGATTGAGACCCAGTACTTC
CDR3aa: CASSWRTSGIETQYF
d_gene: TRBD2
abundance: NA
j_gene: TRBJ2-5
v_gene: TRBV5-6

CDR3nt: TGTGCCAGCAGTTTGGGGGCCTCCGATCAGCCCCAGCATTTT
CDR3aa: CASSLGASDQPQHF
d_gene: NA
abundance: NA
j_gene: TRBJ1-5
v_gene: TRBV27

CDR3nt: TGTGCCAGCAGCCACTCTAACCCGGGGGATGAGCAGTTCTTC
CDR3aa: CASSHSNPGDEQFF
d_gene: NA
abundance: few
j_gene: TRBJ2-1
v_gene: TRBV7-9

CDR3nt: TGTGCCAGCGGGGCGGGAGGGTATTCCTACGAGCAGTACTTC
CDR3aa: CASGAGGYSYEQYF
d_gene: TRBD2
abundance: NA
j_gene: TRBJ2-7
v_gene: TRBV2

CDR3nt: TGTGCCAGCAGCTCCCCCCTTACGAACACCGGGGAGCTGTTTTTT
CDR3aa: CASSSPLTNTGELFF
d_gene: NA
abundance: NA
j_gene: TRBJ2-2
v_gene: TRBV7-9

CDR3nt: TGCAGCGTTAAATTAGCGGCCTACAATGAGCAGTTCTTC
CDR3aa: CSVKLAAYNEQFF
d_gene: NA
abundance: once
j_gene: TRBJ2-1
v_gene: TRBV29-1

CDR3nt: TGTGCCAGCAGTCACAGGGGGCGAGTGTATGGCTACACCTTC
CDR3aa: CASSHRGRVYGYTF
d_gene: TRBD1
abundance: NA
j_gene: TRBJ1-2
v_gene: TRBV28

CDR3nt: TGTGCCAGCAGCTTGGTGCACAGGGGAAACTATGGCTACACCTTC
CDR3aa: CASSLVHRGNYGYTF
d_gene: TRBD1
abundance: NA
j_gene: TRBJ1-2
v_gene: TRBV5-5

CDR3nt: TGTGCCAGCAGCGCGGGACAGGGTACCTACGAGCAGTACTTC
CDR3aa: CASSAGQGTYEQYF
d_gene: TRBD1
abundance: NA
j_gene: TRBJ2-7
v_gene: TRBV9

CDR3nt: TGTGCCAGCAGCCCGGGACTCCTCTACGAGCAGTACTTC
CDR3aa: CASSPGLLYEQYF
d_gene: NA
abundance: NA
j_gene: TRBJ2-7
v_gene: TRBV11-2

CDR3nt: TGCGCCAGCAGCTTGGTCGGACTAGCGGGGGAAGAGACCCAGTACTTC
CDR3aa: CASSLVGLAGEETQYF
d_gene: TRBD2
abundance: NA
j_gene: TRBJ2-5
v_gene: TRBV5-1

CDR3nt: TGCGCCAGCAGCTTGTCGGGGAGCATCCGGGAGACCCAGTACTTC
CDR3aa: CASSLSGSIRETQYF
d_gene: NA
abundance: once
j_gene: TRBJ2-5
v_gene: TRBV5-1

CDR3nt: TGTGCCAGCAGCTTAGATCTGCGGGGCGAGCAGTACTTC
CDR3aa: CASSLDLRGEQYF
d_gene: NA
abundance: NA
j_gene: TRBJ2-7
v_gene: TRBV11-2

CDR3nt: TGTGCCAGCAGCTTTGTAGGGGGGACCGGGGAGCTGTTTTTT
CDR3aa: CASSFVGGTGELFF
d_gene: NA
abundance: NA
j_gene: TRBJ2-2
v_gene: TRBV11-3

CDR3nt: TGTGCCATCAGCGGGGACAGCGATAGCACAGATACGCAGTATTTT
CDR3aa: CAISGDSDSTDTQYF
d_gene: TRBD1
abundance: NA
j_gene: TRBJ2-3
v_gene: TRBV10-3

CDR3nt: TGTGCCAGCAGTGAAGCCCTCGTTGGACGCTACGAGCAGTACTTC
CDR3aa: CASSEALVGRYEQYF
d_gene: NA
abundance: NA
j_gene: TRBJ2-7
v_gene: TRBV6-1

CDR3nt: TGTGCTAGCAGCTCCACTAGCGGTAGTATGGATACGCAGTATTTT
CDR3aa: CASSSTSGSMDTQYF
d_gene: TRBD2
abundance: NA
j_gene: TRBJ2-3
v_gene: TRBV7-7

CDR3nt: TGTGCCAGCAGCACAGGTGGGAACTATGGCTACACCTTC
CDR3aa: CASSTGGNYGYTF
d_gene: NA
abundance: NA
j_gene: TRBJ1-2
v_gene: TRBV9

CDR3nt: TGTGCCAGCAGCGTGACTAGCGGGAGGACCTCCTTCTACGAGCAGTACTTC
CDR3aa: CASSVTSGRTSFYEQYF
d_gene: TRBD2
abundance: NA
j_gene: TRBJ2-7
v_gene: TRBV13

CDR3nt: TGTGCCAGCAGAAGGGGCGGGAGGAATTCGGACGAGCAGTACTTC
CDR3aa: CASRRGGRNSDEQYF
d_gene: TRBD2
abundance: NA
j_gene: TRBJ2-7
v_gene: TRBV27

CDR3nt: TGTGCCAGCAGTGACGCGCCGGGACTAGCGGCCTACGAGCAGTACTTC
CDR3aa: CASSDAPGLAAYEQYF
d_gene: TRBD2
abundance: NA
j_gene: TRBJ2-7
v_gene: TRBV25-1

CDR3nt: TGTGCCAGCAGTTTGTGGGGTAGCAATCAGCCCCAGCATTTT
CDR3aa: CASSLWGSNQPQHF
d_gene: NA
abundance: NA
j_gene: TRBJ1-5
v_gene: TRBV27

CDR3nt: TGCGCCAGCAGTGAGACTAGCGGAAACACAGATACGCAGTATTTT
CDR3aa: CASSETSGNTDTQYF
d_gene: TRBD2
abundance: NA
j_gene: TRBJ2-3
v_gene: TRBV10-1

CDR3nt: TGTGCCAGCAGCTTAGGGAGCCTAATTCGGAGCAGCACAGATACGCAGTATTTT
CDR3aa: CASSLGSLIRSSTDTQYF
d_gene: NA
abundance: NA
j_gene: TRBJ2-3
v_gene: TRBV11-2

CDR3nt: TGCAGCGTAGACCGGACAGGGATGGGGGAGACCCAGTACTTC
CDR3aa: CSVDRTGMGETQYF
d_gene: TRBD1
abundance: NA
j_gene: TRBJ2-5
v_gene: TRBV29-1

CDR3nt: TGTGCCAGCAGCTCCTGGACAGTGGCTAATGAAAAACTGTTTTTT
CDR3aa: CASSSWTVANEKLFF
d_gene: NA
abundance: NA
j_gene: TRBJ1-4
v_gene: TRBV7-9

CDR3nt: TGTGCCAGCAGTTTCCTGGGACAGGAACTTAGCACAGATACGCAGTATTTT
CDR3aa: CASSFLGQELSTDTQYF
d_gene: TRBD1
abundance: NA
j_gene: TRBJ2-3
v_gene: TRBV27

CDR3nt: TGTGCCAGCTCCCTCGTACTAGCAGATTACAATGAGCAGTTCTTC
CDR3aa: CASSLVLADYNEQFF
d_gene: NA
abundance: NA
j_gene: TRBJ2-1
v_gene: TRBV27